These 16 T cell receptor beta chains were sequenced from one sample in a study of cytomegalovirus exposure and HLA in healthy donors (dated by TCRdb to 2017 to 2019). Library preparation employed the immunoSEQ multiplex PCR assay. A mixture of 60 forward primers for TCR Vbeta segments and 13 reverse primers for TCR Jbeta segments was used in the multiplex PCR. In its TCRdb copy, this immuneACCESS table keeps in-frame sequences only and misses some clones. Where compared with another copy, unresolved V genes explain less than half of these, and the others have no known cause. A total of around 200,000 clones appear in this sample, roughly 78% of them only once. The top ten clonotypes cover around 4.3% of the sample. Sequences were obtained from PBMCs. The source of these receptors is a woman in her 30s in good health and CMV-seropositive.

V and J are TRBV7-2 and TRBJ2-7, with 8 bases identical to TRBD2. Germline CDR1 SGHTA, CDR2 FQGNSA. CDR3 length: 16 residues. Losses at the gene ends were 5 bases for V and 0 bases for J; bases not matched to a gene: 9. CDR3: CASSLNSGAVSYEQYF. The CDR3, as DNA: TGTGCCAGCAGCCTCAATAGCGGGGCCGTCTCCTACGAGCAGTACTTC. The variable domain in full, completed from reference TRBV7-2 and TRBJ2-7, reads GAGVSQSPSNKVTEKGKDVELRCDPISGHTALYWYRQSLGQGLEFLIYFQGNSAPDKSGLPSDRFSAERTGGSVSTLTIQRTQQEDSAVYLCASSLNSGAVSYEQYFGPGTRLTVT.

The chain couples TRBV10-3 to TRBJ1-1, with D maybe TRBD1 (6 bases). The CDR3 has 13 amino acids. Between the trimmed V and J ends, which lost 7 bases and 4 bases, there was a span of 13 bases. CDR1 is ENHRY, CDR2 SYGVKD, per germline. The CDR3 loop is CAIKAGEGTEAFF. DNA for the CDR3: TGTGCCATCAAGGCAGGGGAGGGCACTGAAGCTTTCTTT.

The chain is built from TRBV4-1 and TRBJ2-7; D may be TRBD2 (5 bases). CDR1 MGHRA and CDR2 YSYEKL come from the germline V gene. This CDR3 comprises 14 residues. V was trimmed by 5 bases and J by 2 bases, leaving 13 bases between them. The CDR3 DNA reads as TGCGCCAGCAGCGGAGAGGGTAACCCCTACGAGCAGTACTTC. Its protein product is CASSGEGNPYEQYF.

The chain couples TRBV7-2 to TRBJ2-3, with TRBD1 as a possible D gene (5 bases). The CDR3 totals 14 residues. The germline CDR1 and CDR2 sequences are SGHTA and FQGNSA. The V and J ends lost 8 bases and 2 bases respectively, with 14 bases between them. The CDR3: CASQRTRNTDTQYF. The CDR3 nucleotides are TGTGCCAGCCAAAGGACAAGAAACACAGATACGCAGTATTTT.

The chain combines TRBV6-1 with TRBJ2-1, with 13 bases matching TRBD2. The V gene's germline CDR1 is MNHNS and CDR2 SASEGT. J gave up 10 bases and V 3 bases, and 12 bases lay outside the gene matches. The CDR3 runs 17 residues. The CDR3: CASSDLLPGLAGNEQFF. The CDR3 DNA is TGTGCCAGCAGTGACCTACTCCCGGGACTAGCGGGAAACGAGCAGTTCTTC.

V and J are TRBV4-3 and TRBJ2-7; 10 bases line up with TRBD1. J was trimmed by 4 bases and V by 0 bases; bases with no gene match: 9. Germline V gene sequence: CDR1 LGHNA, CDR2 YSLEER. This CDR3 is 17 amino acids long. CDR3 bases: TGCGCCAGCAGCCAAGATGGGCGGGACAGGGGAGGATACGAGCAGTACTTC. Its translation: CASSQDGRDRGGYEQYF.

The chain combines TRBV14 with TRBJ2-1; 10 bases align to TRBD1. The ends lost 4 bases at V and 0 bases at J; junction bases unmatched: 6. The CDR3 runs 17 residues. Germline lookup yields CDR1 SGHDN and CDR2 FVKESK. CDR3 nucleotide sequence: TGTGCCAGCAGCCGACGGACAGGGGGTGTCTCCTACAATGAGCAGTTCTTC. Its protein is CASSRRTGGVSYNEQFF. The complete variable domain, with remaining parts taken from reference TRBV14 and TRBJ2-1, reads EAGVTQFPSHSVIEKGQTVTLRCDPISGHDNLYWYRRVMGKEIKFLLHFVKESKQDESGMPNNRFLAERTGGTYSTLKVQPAELEDSGVYFCASSRRTGGVSYNEQFFGPGTRLTVL.

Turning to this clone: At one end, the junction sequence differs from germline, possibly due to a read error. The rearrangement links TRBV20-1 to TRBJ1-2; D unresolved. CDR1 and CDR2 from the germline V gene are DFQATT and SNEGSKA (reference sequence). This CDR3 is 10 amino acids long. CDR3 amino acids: CSASGPSIHF. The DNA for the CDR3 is TGCAGTGCTAGTGGGCCATCTATTCACTTC.

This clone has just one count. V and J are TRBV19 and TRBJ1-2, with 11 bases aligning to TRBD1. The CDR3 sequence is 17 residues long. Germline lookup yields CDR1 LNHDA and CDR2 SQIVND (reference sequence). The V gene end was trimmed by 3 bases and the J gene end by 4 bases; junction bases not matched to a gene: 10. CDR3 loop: CASSIRTGGRRAYGYTF. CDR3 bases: TGTGCCAGTAGTATCCGGACAGGGGGCAGACGGGCCTATGGCTACACCTTC.

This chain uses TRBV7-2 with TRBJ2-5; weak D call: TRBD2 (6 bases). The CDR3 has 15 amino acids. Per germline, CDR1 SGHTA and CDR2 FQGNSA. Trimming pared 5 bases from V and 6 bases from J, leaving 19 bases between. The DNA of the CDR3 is TGTGCCAGCAGCCTGGTCCGGGGGTCGGGTCAGACCCAGTACTTC. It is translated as CASSLVRGSGQTQYF. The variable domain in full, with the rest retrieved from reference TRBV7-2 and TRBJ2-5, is GAGVSQSPSNKVTEKGKDVELRCDPISGHTALYWYRQSLGQGLEFLIYFQGNSAPDKSGLPSDRFSAERTGGSVSTLTIQRTQQEDSAVYLCASSLVRGSGQTQYFGPGTRLLVL.

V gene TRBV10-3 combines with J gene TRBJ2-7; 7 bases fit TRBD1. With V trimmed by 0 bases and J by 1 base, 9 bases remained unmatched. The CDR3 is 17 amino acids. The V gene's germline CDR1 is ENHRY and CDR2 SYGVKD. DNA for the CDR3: TGTGCCATCAGTGAGTCGATTTCCAGGGGGAATTCCTACGAGCAGTACTTC. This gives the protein CAISESISRGNSYEQYF.

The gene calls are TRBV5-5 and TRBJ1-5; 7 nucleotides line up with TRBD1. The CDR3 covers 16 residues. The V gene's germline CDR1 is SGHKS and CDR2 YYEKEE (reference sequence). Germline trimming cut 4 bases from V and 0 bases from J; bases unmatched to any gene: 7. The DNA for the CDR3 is TGTGCCAGCAGCGGAACACAGGGGTCTAGCAATCAGCCCCAGCATTTT. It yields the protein CASSGTQGSSNQPQHF.

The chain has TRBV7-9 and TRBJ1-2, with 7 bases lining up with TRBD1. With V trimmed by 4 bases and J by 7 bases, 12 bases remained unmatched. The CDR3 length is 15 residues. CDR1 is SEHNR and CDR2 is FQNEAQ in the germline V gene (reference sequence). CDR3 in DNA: TGTGCCAGCAGCTCTCGAACAGGGGCCGCCGCTGGCTACACCTTC. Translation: CASSSRTGAAAGYTF.

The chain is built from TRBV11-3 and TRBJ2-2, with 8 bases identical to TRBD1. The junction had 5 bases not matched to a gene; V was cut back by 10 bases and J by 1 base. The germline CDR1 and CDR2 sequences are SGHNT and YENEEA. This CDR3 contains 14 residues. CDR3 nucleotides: TGTGCCACCACCGGGACAGGGAACACCGGGGAGCTGTTTTTT. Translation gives CATTGTGNTGELFF.

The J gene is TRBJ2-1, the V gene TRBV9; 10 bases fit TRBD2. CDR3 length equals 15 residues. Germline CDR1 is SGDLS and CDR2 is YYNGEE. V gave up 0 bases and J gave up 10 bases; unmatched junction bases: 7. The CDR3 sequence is CASSVVGSGGREQFF. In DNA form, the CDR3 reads TGTGCCAGCAGCGTAGTTGGTAGCGGGGGGCGCGAGCAGTTCTTC.

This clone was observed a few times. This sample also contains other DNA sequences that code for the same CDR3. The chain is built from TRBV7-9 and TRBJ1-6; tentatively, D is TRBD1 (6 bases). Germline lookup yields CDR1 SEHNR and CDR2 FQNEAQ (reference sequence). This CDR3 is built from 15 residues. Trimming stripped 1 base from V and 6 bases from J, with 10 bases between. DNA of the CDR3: TGTGCCAGCAGCTTAGGCTGGGGGCCTAATTCACCCCTCCACTTT. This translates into CASSLGWGPNSPLHF.